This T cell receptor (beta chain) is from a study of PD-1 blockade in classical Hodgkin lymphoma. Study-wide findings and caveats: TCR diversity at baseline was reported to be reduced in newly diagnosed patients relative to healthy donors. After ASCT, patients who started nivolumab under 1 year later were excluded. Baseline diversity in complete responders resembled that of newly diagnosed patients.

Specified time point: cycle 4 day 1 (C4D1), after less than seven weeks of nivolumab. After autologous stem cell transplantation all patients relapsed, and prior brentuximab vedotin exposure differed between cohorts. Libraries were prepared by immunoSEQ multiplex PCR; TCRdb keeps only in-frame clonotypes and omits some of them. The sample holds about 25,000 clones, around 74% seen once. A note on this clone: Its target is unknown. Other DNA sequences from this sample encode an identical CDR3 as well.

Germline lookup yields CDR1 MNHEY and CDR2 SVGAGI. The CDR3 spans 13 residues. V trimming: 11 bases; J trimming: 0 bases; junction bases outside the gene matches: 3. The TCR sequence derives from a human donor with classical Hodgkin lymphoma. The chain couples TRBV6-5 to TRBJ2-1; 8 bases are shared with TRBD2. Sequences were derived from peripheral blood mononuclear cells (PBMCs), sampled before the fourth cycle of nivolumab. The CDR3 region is CAARGGSYNEQFF. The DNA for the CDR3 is TGTGCCGCACGGGGGGGCTCCTACAATGAGCAGTTCTTC.